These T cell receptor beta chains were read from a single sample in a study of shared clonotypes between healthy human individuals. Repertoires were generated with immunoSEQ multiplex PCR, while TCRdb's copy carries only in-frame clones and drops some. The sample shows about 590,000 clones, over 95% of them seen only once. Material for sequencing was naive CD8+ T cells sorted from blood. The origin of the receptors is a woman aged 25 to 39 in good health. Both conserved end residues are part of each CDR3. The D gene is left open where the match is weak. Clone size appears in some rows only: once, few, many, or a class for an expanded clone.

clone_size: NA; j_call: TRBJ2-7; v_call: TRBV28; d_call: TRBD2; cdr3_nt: TGTGCCAGCAGTTCGGGACTAGGGCCCTACGAGCAGTACTTC; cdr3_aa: CASSSGLGPYEQYF
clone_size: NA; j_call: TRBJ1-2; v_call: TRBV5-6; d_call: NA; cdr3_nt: TGTGCCAGCAGACAGGGCGGGGGTAACTATGGCTACACCTTC; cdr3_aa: CASRQGGGNYGYTF
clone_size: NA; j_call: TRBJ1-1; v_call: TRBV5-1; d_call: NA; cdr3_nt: TGCGCCAGCAGCTTGAGTGGGCGAGGTACTGAAGCTTTCTTT; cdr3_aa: CASSLSGRGTEAFF
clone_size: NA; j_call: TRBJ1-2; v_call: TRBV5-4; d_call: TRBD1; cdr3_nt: TGTGCCAGCAGCGTCGAAGATGGCAGGGGGCGGAACTATGGCTACACCTTC; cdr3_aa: CASSVEDGRGRNYGYTF
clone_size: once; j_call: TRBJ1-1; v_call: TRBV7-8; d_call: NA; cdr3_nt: TGTGCCAGCAGCTTAGGGGACGGTGAAGCTTTCTTT; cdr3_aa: CASSLGDGEAFF
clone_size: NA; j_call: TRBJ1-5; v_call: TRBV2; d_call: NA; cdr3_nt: TGTGCCAGCAGTGCAGTTCAGGAAGGTTTTTCGAGCAATCAGCCCCAGCATTTT; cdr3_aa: CASSAVQEGFSSNQPQHF
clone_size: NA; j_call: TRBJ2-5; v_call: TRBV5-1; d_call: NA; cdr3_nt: TGCGCCAGCAGCCACATGGCCTACCCGGAGACCCAGTACTTC; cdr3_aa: CASSHMAYPETQYF
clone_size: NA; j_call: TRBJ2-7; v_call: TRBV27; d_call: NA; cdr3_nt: TGTGCCAGCAGTCCGGGGACTCTCCACGAGCAGTACTTC; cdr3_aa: CASSPGTLHEQYF
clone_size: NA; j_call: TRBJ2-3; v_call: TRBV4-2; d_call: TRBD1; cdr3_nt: TGTGCCAGCAGCCAAGAGGGACAGGGGGCGGGAGATACGCAGTATTTT; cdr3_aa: CASSQEGQGAGDTQYF
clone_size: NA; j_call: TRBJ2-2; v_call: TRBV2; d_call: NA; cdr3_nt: TGTGCCAGCAGTTTTGGGGAACACACGAACACCGGGGAGCTGTTTTTT; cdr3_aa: CASSFGEHTNTGELFF
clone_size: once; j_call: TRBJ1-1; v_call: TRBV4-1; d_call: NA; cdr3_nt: TGCGCCAGCAGCTCCCAAGAGGGGAAGGACACTGAAGCTTTCTTT; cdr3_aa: CASSSQEGKDTEAFF
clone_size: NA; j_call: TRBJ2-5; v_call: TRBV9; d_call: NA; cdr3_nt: TGTGCCAGCAGCGTATCGAGAGGAGAGGGGGTAGGAGAGACCCAGTACTTC; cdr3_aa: CASSVSRGEGVGETQYF
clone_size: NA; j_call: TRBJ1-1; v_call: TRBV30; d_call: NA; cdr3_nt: TGTGCCTGGAGCCCGGTGGGCACTGAAGCTTTCTTT; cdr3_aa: CAWSPVGTEAFF
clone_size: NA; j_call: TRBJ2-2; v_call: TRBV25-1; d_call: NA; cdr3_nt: TGTGCCAGCAGTGTAACATACACCGGGGAGCTGTTTTTT; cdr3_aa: CASSVTYTGELFF
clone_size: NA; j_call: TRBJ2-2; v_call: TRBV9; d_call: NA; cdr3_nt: TGTGCCAGCAGCCTTTCCCGGGGGACCGGGGAGCTGTTTTTT; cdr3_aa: CASSLSRGTGELFF
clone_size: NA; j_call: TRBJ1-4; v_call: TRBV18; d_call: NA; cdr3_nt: TGTGCCAGCTCACCCAACCGGGACCCGCCCTCTGAAAAACTGTTTTTT; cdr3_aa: CASSPNRDPPSEKLFF
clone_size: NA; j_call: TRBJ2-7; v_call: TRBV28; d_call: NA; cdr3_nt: TGTGCCAGCAGTCTCTCCGCTAGCTCCTACGAGCAGTACTTC; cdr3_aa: CASSLSASSYEQYF
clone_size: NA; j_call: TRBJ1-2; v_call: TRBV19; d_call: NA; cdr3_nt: TGTGCCAGTAGTATAGTCGCCGCGAACTATGGCTACACCTTC; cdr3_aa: CASSIVAANYGYTF
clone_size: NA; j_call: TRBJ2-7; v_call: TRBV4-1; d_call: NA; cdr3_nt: TGCGCCAGCAGCCAAAGAATAGCGGTCGAGCAGTACTTC; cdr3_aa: CASSQRIAVEQYF
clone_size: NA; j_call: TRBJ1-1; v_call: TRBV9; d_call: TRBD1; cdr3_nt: TGTGCCAGCAGCGCTCGGGACAGTCCAAAAGCTTTCTTT; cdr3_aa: CASSARDSPKAFF
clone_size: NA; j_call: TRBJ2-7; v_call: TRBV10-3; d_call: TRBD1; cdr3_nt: TGTGCCATCAGTGAACAGGGGTACAACGAGCAGTACTTC; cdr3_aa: CAISEQGYNEQYF
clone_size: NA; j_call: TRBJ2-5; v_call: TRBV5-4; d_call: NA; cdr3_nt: TGTGCCAGCAGCTTGGAGGACAGAGAGACCCAGTACTTC; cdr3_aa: CASSLEDRETQYF
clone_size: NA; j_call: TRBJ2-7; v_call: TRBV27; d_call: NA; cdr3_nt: TGTGCCAGCAGTTCAATAAATGGCTACGAGCAGTACTTC; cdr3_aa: CASSSINGYEQYF
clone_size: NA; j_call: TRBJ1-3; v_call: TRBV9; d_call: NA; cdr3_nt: TGTGCCAGCAACTCCGGGACTGCTGGAAACACCATATATTTT; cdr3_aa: CASNSGTAGNTIYF
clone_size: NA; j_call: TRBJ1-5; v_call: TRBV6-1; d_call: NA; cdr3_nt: TGTGCCAGCAGTGAAGCGTATAACAGGAATCAGCCCCAGCATTTT; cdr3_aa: CASSEAYNRNQPQHF
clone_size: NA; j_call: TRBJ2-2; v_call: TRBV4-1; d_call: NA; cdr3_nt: TGCGCCAGCAGCAAACTAGTTCTTAACGGGGAGCTGTTTTTT; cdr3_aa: CASSKLVLNGELFF
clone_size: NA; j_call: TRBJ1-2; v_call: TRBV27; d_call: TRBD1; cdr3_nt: TGTGCCAGCAGTCAAACTTCCGGGACAGATGGCTACACCTTC; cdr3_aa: CASSQTSGTDGYTF
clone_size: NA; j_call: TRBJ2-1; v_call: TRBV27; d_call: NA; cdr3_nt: TGTGCCAGCAGTTTACGGGGTCAGAACAATGAGCAGTTCTTC; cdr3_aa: CASSLRGQNNEQFF
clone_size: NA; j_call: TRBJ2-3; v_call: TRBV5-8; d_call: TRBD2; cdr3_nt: TGTGCCAGCAGCCAGGGACTAGTTGACGGCACAGATACGCAGTATTTT; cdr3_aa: CASSQGLVDGTDTQYF
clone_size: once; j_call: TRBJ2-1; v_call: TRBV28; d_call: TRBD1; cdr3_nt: TGTGCCAGTCGAGGGGGCTTTACAACCTACAATGAGCAGTTCTTC; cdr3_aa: CASRGGFTTYNEQFF
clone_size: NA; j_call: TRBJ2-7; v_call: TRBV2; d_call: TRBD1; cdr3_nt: TGTGCCAGCAGTAGGGACAGCAGAGCCTGGGAGCAGTACTTC; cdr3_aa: CASSRDSRAWEQYF
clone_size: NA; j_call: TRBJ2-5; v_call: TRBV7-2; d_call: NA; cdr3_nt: TGTGCCAGCAGCTTAGTAGGACCCGTTAAAGAGACCCAGTACTTC; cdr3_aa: CASSLVGPVKETQYF
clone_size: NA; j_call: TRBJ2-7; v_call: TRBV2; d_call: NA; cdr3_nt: TGTGCCAGCAGTGAAGGTGGTCAGTCCTACGAGCAGTACTTC; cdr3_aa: CASSEGGQSYEQYF
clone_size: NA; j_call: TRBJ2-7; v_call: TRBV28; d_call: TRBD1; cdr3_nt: TGTGCCAGCAGTCTAGGGACAGCCTTCCACGAGCAGTACTTC; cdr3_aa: CASSLGTAFHEQYF
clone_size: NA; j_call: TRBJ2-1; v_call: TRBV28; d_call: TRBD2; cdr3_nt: TGTGCCAGCAGTGCGACTAGCGGAACCTACAATGAGCAGTTCTTC; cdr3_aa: CASSATSGTYNEQFF
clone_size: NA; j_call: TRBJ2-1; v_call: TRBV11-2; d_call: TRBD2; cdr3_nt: TGTGCCAGCAGCTTATTAGCGGGAGAGAGGAATGAGCAGTTCTTC; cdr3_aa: CASSLLAGERNEQFF
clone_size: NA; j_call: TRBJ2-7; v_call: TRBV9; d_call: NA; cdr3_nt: TGTGCCAGCAGCGAAAGTGGAGGTCCCTCCTACGAGCAGTACTTC; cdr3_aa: CASSESGGPSYEQYF
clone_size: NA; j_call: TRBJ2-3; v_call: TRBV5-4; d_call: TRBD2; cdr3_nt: TGTGCCAGCAGCTTTGGCCACCTAGCGGGCCTCAGGGATACGCAGTATTTT; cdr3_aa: CASSFGHLAGLRDTQYF
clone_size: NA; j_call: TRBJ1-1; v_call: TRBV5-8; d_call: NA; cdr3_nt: TGTGCCAGCAGCCTGCTGTACACTGAAGCTTTCTTT; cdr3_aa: CASSLLYTEAFF
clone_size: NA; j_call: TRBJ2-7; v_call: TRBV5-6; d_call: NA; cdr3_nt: TGTGCCAGCAGCTTGGCGTTCGCCGGGGGCTCCTACGAGCAGTACTTC; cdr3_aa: CASSLAFAGGSYEQYF
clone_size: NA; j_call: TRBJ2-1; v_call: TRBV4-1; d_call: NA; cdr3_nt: TGCGCCAGCGGTCGAAACCAGGGAAGCGATGAGCAGTTCTTC; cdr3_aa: CASGRNQGSDEQFF
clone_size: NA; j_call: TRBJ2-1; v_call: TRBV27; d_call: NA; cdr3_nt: TGTGCCAGCAGTTTTTCTGGTAATGAGCAGTTCTTC; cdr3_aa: CASSFSGNEQFF
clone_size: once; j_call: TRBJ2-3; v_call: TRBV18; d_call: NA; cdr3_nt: TGTGCCAGCTCACCACCCTACAAGAAAAGCACAGATACGCAGTATTTT; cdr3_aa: CASSPPYKKSTDTQYF
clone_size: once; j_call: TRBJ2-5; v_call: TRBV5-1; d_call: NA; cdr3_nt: TGCGCCAGCAGCTTGGCAAACAGCCTGCAAGAGACCCAGTACTTC; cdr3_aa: CASSLANSLQETQYF
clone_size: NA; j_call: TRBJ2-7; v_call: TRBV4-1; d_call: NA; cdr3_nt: TGCGCCAGCAGCCAAGATCTGCCTTATGTAGCCTACGAGCAGTACTTC; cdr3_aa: CASSQDLPYVAYEQYF
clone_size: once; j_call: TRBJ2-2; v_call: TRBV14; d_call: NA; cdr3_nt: TGTGCCAGCAGCCCCGGGACACTCAACACCGGGGAGCTGTTTTTT; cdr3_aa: CASSPGTLNTGELFF
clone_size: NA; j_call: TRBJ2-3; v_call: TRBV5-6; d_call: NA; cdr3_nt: TGTGCCAGCAGTCCGGAGGGCCGAGGTATGGGCACAGATACGCAGTATTTT; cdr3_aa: CASSPEGRGMGTDTQYF
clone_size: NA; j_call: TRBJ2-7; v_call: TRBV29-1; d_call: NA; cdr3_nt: TGCAGCGTTGAAGAGGGAAGCGACGAGCAGTACTTC; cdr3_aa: CSVEEGSDEQYF
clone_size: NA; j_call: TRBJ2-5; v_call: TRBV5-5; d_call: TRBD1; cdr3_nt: TGTGCCAGCAGCTTGGCGGGACACAGGGGAGAGACCCAGTACTTC; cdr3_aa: CASSLAGHRGETQYF
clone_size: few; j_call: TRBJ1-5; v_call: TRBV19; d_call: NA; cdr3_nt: TGTGCCAGTAGGATAGGAGGGCATGACCAGCATTTT; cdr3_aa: CASRIGGHDQHF
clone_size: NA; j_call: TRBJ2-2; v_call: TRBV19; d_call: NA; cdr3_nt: TGTGCCAGTAGTATAGAAATGGCCCGGGAGAGCACCGGGGAGCTGTTTTTT; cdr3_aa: CASSIEMARESTGELFF